This T cell receptor (beta chain) is drawn from a study of T cell responses to AZD1222 COVID-19 vaccine. Findings of the study overall: With dominance at 160-218 and 743-854, vaccine-associated CD4 TCRs spanned spike.

CDR3 size: 14 residues. V lost 3 bases, J lost 7 bases, and 6 bases stayed unmatched. Germline CDR1 is SGHRS and CDR2 is YFSETQ. Only a few counts were recorded for this clone. No antigen is known for it. The data were produced by immunoSEQ multiplex PCR, yet TCRdb's version contains in-frame clones alone and is incomplete. The sample holds around 110,000 clones, around nine tenths seen once. The sequence was obtained from an adult in good health. Source: peripheral blood, taken on day 0 of AZD1222 vaccination. The V and J genes are TRBV5-1 and TRBJ2-2, with TRBD1 identical over 7 bases. CDR3 protein: CASSSGGASGELFF. As DNA, the CDR3 is TGCGCCAGCAGCTCAGGGGGTGCGAGCGGGGAGCTGTTTTTT.